This TCR beta chain was recovered during a study of blood T cells in healthy people across ages. From germline, CDR1 is SGHAT and CDR2 FQNNGV. The CDR3 contains 15 residues. It was roughly 10 milliliters of peripheral blood that were drawn from each donor. Per-sample yields of isolated PBMCs were at least 6 million. As concerns this clonotype: The junction shows a germline mismatch at one end, possibly a read error.

The second PCR ran about 6 to 11 cycles with a sample-barcoded 5' primer and J-beta primers. Each CDR3 protein gets one entry after TCRdb re-called the 5' RACE reads with MiXCR. Of approximately 600,000 distinct CDR3 sequences listed, about 53% are singletons. The specimen sequenced was blood. The receptor comes from a man in his 60s in good health. This chain links TRBV11-2 with TRBJ1-4; D is undetermined. CDR3 protein: CACSPTGVIGEKLFF. The CDR3 nucleotides read TGTGCCTGCAGCCCTACGGGCGTTATAGGTGAAAAACTGTTTTTT.